The 25 T cell receptor beta chains below all came from one sample that was sequenced in a study of B cell selection in AIRE deficiency. Using immunoSEQ multiplex PCR, the repertoire was profiled, and TCRdb retains in-frame clones only, with some absent. This sample yields 20,000 to 25,000 clones, of which about 94% are seen a single time; 2% belongs to the top ten. Sorted regulatory T cells were CD4-positive, CD25-high and CD127-low or negative. The sample taken for sequencing was Tregs sorted from PBMCs. All receptors come from a human donor with AIRE deficiency.

The V and J genes are TRBV27 and TRBJ1-5; TRBD1 matches at 8 bases. V lost 3 bases and J lost 9; bases outside the gene matches: 7. There are 14 residues in the CDR3. Per germline, CDR1 MNHEY and CDR2 SMNVEV (reference sequence). The CDR3 region is CASSLRQGARPQHF. Written as DNA, the CDR3 is TGTGCCAGCAGTTTGAGGCAGGGGGCAAGGCCCCAGCATTTT.

This clone was detected only once. The chain combines TRBV27 with TRBJ2-2; D might be TRBD1 (5 bases). V was shortened by 2 bases and J by 4 bases, with 8 bases between the two germline ends. The germline CDR1 and CDR2 sequences are MNHEY and SMNVEV (reference sequence). CDR3 length: 14 residues. CDR3 residues: CASSLKGFTGELFF. CDR3 in DNA: TGTGCCAGCAGTTTAAAGGGGTTCACCGGGGAGCTGTTTTTT.

V gene TRBV11-2 combines with J gene TRBJ2-5; 7 nucleotides agree with TRBD2. In germline, CDR1 is SGHAT, CDR2 FQNNGV. This CDR3 has 15 amino acids. The J segment lost 6 bases and the V segment lost 4 bases, leaving 11 bases of the junction unmatched. The DNA for the CDR3 is TGTGCCAGCAGCTCAAGACTAGCTCGGCTGCAGACCCAGTACTTC. This encodes CASSSRLARLQTQYF.

The chain's CDR3 is CASSLLGSRQGTWRDEQFF. DNA for the CDR3: TGTGCCAGCAGTTTATTAGGCTCCCGGCAGGGAACCTGGAGAGATGAGCAGTTCTTC. The J gene is TRBJ2-1, the V gene TRBV28; D might be TRBD1 (5 bases). CDR1 MDHEN and CDR2 SYDVKM come from the germline V gene. There are 19 residues in the CDR3. Trimming left V 1 base short and J 8 bases short, with 27 bases between.

The genes are TRBV9 and TRBJ2-2; a possible D gene is TRBD2 (6 bases). The CDR3 extends over 17 amino acids. V gave up 1 base and J gave up 5 bases, with 18 bases separating them. Germline-derived CDR1 and CDR2 are SGDLS and YYNGEE. The CDR3 protein is CASSVWTSGRGTGELFF. DNA of the CDR3: TGTGCCAGCAGCGTATGGACGAGCGGGCGAGGGACCGGGGAGCTGTTTTTT.

The rearrangement joins TRBV11-2 to TRBJ2-7; 8 bases match TRBD1. CDR3 length: 15 residues. Trimming removed 5 bases from V and 3 bases from J; junction bases left unmatched: 9. Germline V gives CDR1 SGHAT, CDR2 FQNNGV. Written as DNA, the CDR3 is TGTGCCAGCAGCCGGACAGGGCGAAACTACTACGAGCAGTACTTC. Its protein product is CASSRTGRNYYEQYF.

This rearrangement joins TRBV7-2 to TRBJ2-5, with D unresolved. The DNA matches TRBJ2-7 better at its end, which makes the J call doubtful. The CDR3 is made up of 13 amino acids. The germline V gene encodes CDR1 SGHTA and CDR2 FQGNSA. The CDR3 DNA reads as TGTGCCAGCAGGGCCGCCGGAGATTACGAGCAGTACTTC. This encodes CASRAAGDYEQYF.

The J gene is TRBJ2-7, the V gene TRBV5-1; the match to TRBD1 covers 10 bases. The germline gives CDR1 SGHRS, CDR2 YFSETQ. This CDR3 spans 15 amino acids. Unmatched junction bases numbered 5, after V lost 0 bases and J lost 5 bases. The CDR3 DNA is TGCGCCAGCAGCTTGGCTTCGGGACAGGGGAACGAGCAGTACTTC. Its protein is CASSLASGQGNEQYF. The full variable domain, in which reference TRBV5-1 and TRBJ2-7 provide the parts outside the CDR3, is KAGVTQTPRYLIKTRGQQVTLSCSPISGHRSVSWYQQTPGQGLQFLFEYFSETQRNKGNFPGRFSGRQFSNSRSEMNVSTLELGDSALYLCASSLASGQGNEQYFGPGTRLTVT.

The chain uses TRBV19 and TRBJ1-4; tentatively, D is TRBD1 (6 bases). Trimming took 5 bases from V and 11 from J, leaving 15 bases between them. Looked up from germline, CDR1 is LNHDA and CDR2 is SQIVND (reference sequence). This CDR3 comprises 13 residues. CDR3 region: CASSEHRASKLFF. The CDR3 DNA sequence: TGTGCCAGTAGTGAACACAGGGCATCGAAACTGTTTTTT.

The chain has TRBV2 and TRBJ2-7; D is unresolved. This CDR3 is 14 amino acids long. Trimming pared 8 bases from V and 2 bases from J, leaving 16 bases between. CDR1 is SNHLY and CDR2 is FYNNEI in the germline V gene. This chain's CDR3 is CASEKVLITYEQYF. CDR3 DNA: TGTGCCAGCGAGAAAGTCCTGATTACCTACGAGCAGTACTTC.

The V gene is TRBV4-2, the J gene TRBJ2-7, with TRBD2 as a possible D gene (5 bases). CDR1 is LGHNA and CDR2 is YNFKEQ in the germline V gene. The V and J ends lost 1 base and 6 bases respectively, with 13 bases between them. The CDR3 covers 14 residues. The CDR3 protein is CASSQGGLRGEQYF. DNA of the CDR3: TGTGCCAGCAGCCAAGGTGGACTTCGCGGCGAGCAGTACTTC.

V and J are TRBV28 and TRBJ1-1; D not certain. V was clipped by 0 bases and J by 7 bases, with 12 bases between them. Germline CDR1 reads MDHEN; CDR2 reads SYDVKM. The CDR3 length is 14 residues. As DNA, the CDR3 is TGTGCCAGCAGTTTATGGGGTGCTCCCCTTGAAGCTTTCTTT. Residues: CASSLWGAPLEAFF.

The V call is TRBV28, the J call TRBJ2-1; 7 bases map to TRBD2. Germline V gene sequence: CDR1 MDHEN, CDR2 SYDVKM. CDR3 length: 15 residues. V was clipped by 5 bases and J by 9 bases; unmatched bases: 13. The CDR3 is CASSASSGRGLEQFF. CDR3 bases: TGTGCCAGCAGTGCCTCTAGCGGTAGAGGCCTTGAGCAGTTCTTC.

This rearrangement joins TRBV5-6 to TRBJ2-3, with a tentative D call TRBD2 (5 bases). CDR1 and CDR2 from the germline V gene are SGHDT and YYEEEE. The CDR3 extends over 16 amino acids. Trimming left V 5 bases short and J 2 bases short, with 18 bases between. CDR3 amino acids: CASRPYLSAYTDTQYF. CDR3 nucleotide sequence: TGTGCCAGCAGACCCTATCTTAGCGCTTACACAGATACGCAGTATTTT. The variable domain in full, with the rest retrieved from reference TRBV5-6 and TRBJ2-3, is DAGVTQSPTHLIKTRGQQVTLRCSPKSGHDTVSWYQQALGQGPQFIFQYYEEEERQRGNFPDRFSGHQFPNYSSELNVNALLLGDSALYLCASRPYLSAYTDTQYFGPGTRLTVL.

This rearrangement joins TRBV12-2 to TRBJ2-7; TRBD2 reflects the table's D call only, with no check against the DNA. TRBV12-2 is listed as a pseudogene. This CDR3 has 13 residues. The CDR3 nucleotides are TGTGCAAGTCCCGCGACTAGCAGCTACGAGCAGTACTTC. This gives the protein CASPATSSYEQYF.

This chain uses TRBV11-2 with TRBJ2-1, with D uncertain. V was cut by 5 bases and J by 4 bases, with 12 bases left in between. This CDR3 has 14 residues. Germline values: CDR1 SGHAT, CDR2 FQNNGV. CDR3 coding DNA: TGTGCCAGCAGCCGAGGCCTATTGTACAATGAGCAGTTCTTC. Protein sequence: CASSRGLLYNEQFF.

This chain connects TRBV28 to TRBJ2-7; 10 bases are shared with TRBD1. CDR3 length equals 15 residues. Germline CDR1 and CDR2: MDHEN and SYDVKM. The J segment lost 0 bases and the V segment lost 8 bases, leaving 7 bases of the junction unmatched. CDR3 amino acids: CASLGWTGGSYEQYF. The CDR3 DNA reads as TGTGCCAGCCTCGGCTGGACAGGGGGCTCCTACGAGCAGTACTTC. The complete variable domain, with remaining parts taken from reference TRBV28 and TRBJ2-7, reads DVKVTQSSRYLVKRTGEKVFLECVQDMDHENMFWYRQDPGLGLRLIYFSYDVKMKEKGDIPEGYSVSREKKERFSLILESASTNQTSMYLCASLGWTGGSYEQYFGPGTRLTVT.

The chain combines TRBV10-1 with TRBJ1-4; D not certain. Trimming stripped 7 bases from V and 4 bases from J, with 13 bases between. Germline CDR1 is WNHNN and CDR2 is SYGVQD (reference sequence). CDR3 length equals 14 residues. The CDR3 DNA sequence: TGCGCCAGCACCCGGGCCCCGGGTAATGAAAAACTGTTTTTT. Protein product: CASTRAPGNEKLFF.

The chain uses TRBV5-6 and TRBJ2-7; possible D gene TRBD2, 6 bases. This CDR3 has 16 residues. CDR1 and CDR2 (germline): SGHDT, YYEEEE. Trimming pared 1 base from V and 3 bases from J, leaving 17 bases between. CDR3 amino acids: CASSLFRDFLDYEQYF. CDR3 in DNA: TGTGCCAGCAGCTTGTTCCGGGACTTCCTTGACTACGAGCAGTACTTC.

CDR3 sequence (DNA): TGTGCCAGCAGTTCCCCTTGGGGAGGGTTGAGAGCTTTCTTT. Its protein is CASSSPWGGLRAFF. The rearrangement links TRBV28 to TRBJ1-1; D is ambiguous. V lost 4 bases and J lost 10, with 19 bases in between. CDR3 length equals 14 residues. In germline, CDR1 is MDHEN, CDR2 SYDVKM.

This chain connects TRBV6-1 to TRBJ2-1; D perhaps matches TRBD2 (6 bases). This CDR3 has 16 residues. Germline values: CDR1 MNHNS, CDR2 SASEGT. V was shortened by 0 bases and J by 12 bases, with 21 bases between the two germline ends. CDR3 bases: TGTGCCAGCAGTGAAGCGATGACGGGTGGCGGGAAAGGGCAGTTCTTC. This encodes CASSEAMTGGGKGQFF.

This clone was recorded only once. The CDR3 sequence: CASSSLTNYEQYF. CDR3 DNA: TGCGCCAGCAGCTCGTTGACCAACTACGAGCAGTACTTC. The genes are TRBV5-1 and TRBJ2-7; D remains ambiguous. This CDR3 is 13 amino acids long. Trimming left V 3 bases short and J 3 bases short, with 10 bases between. Germline CDR1 reads SGHRS; CDR2 reads YFSETQ. Based on the CDR3 plus reference TRBV5-1 and TRBJ2-7, the full variable domain is KAGVTQTPRYLIKTRGQQVTLSCSPISGHRSVSWYQQTPGQGLQFLFEYFSETQRNKGNFPGRFSGRQFSNSRSEMNVSTLELGDSALYLCASSSLTNYEQYFGPGTRLTVT.

The chain joins TRBV5-6 to TRBJ1-1; 9 nucleotides match TRBD1. The germline V gene encodes CDR1 SGHDT and CDR2 YYEEEE. J lost 0 bases, V lost 1 base, and 1 base had no gene match. This CDR3 comprises 15 residues. The CDR3 sequence: CASSLYRGLNTEAFF. The CDR3, as DNA: TGTGCCAGCAGCTTGTACAGGGGGCTGAACACTGAAGCTTTCTTT.

The rearrangement uses TRBV11-3 and TRBJ1-2, with a possible D match to TRBD1 (6 bases). Germline assignment: CDR1 SGHNT and CDR2 YENEEA. Deletions cut 0 bases from V and 4 bases from J, with 12 bases between. CDR3 size: 15 residues. CDR3 bases: TGTGCCAGCAGCTTAGAAGCTCAAGGGGGCTATGGCTACACCTTC. Its protein is CASSLEAQGGYGYTF.

The rearrangement joins TRBV6-5 to TRBJ1-5; D is uncertain. The germline V gene has CDR1 MNHEY and CDR2 SVGAGI. Deletions cut 5 bases from V and 6 bases from J, with 14 bases between. There are 14 residues in the CDR3. CDR3 sequence (DNA): TGTGCCAGCAGTCCTATCCGGGCCGGTCAGCCCCAGCATTTT. Amino acid sequence: CASSPIRAGQPQHF.